One sample yielded the 26 T cell receptor beta chains listed below, sequenced in a study of T cell responses to AZD1222 COVID-19 vaccine. The data were produced by immunoSEQ multiplex PCR, yet TCRdb's version contains in-frame clones alone and is incomplete. The repertoire holds around 120,000 clones, with approximately 93% as singletons. Sequenced material: peripheral blood, taken on day 0 of AZD1222 vaccination. The source of these receptors is an adult in good health.

The V and J genes are TRBV7-3 and TRBJ2-5; possible D gene TRBD1, 5 bases. Trimming pared 2 bases from V and 0 bases from J, leaving 19 bases between. Germline lookup yields CDR1 SGHTA and CDR2 FQGTGA. The CDR3 is 18 residues long. The CDR3, as DNA: TGTGCCAGCAGCTTATCCCCCGGCGGAGCAGGGTACCAAGAGACCCAGTACTTC. Its translation is CASSLSPGGAGYQETQYF.

The chain couples TRBV2 to TRBJ1-1; D is uncertain. Germline values: CDR1 SNHLY, CDR2 FYNNEI. This CDR3 region has 11 residues. Trimming left V 8 bases short and J 2 bases short, with 6 bases between. CDR3 region: CASGENTEAFF. The CDR3 nucleotides are TGTGCCAGCGGAGAAAACACTGAAGCTTTCTTT.

This chain uses TRBV29-1 with TRBJ2-1; tentative D call: TRBD1 (5 bases). The CDR3 totals 14 residues. Germline CDR1 is SQVTM and CDR2 is ANQGSEA. Trimming shortened V by 0 bases and J by 4 bases, and 10 bases separated the two germline ends. The CDR3 reads CSVEDPRGYNEQFF. In DNA, the CDR3 is TGCAGCGTTGAAGATCCTAGGGGATACAATGAGCAGTTCTTC.

The V gene is TRBV11-3, the J gene TRBJ2-7; D unresolved. Trimming left V 5 bases short and J 6 bases short, with 17 bases between. The CDR3 has 14 residues. The germline gives CDR1 SGHNT, CDR2 YENEEA. CDR3 protein: CASSIDPRIGEQYF. CDR3 DNA sequence: TGTGCCAGCAGCATTGACCCGAGGATCGGCGAGCAGTACTTC.

As concerns this clone: Other DNA sequences in this sample translate to the same CDR3. The V call is TRBV27, the J call TRBJ1-1, with 7 bases identical to TRBD1. This CDR3 has 11 amino acids. Germline loops: CDR1 MNHEY, CDR2 SMNVEV (reference sequence). Losses at the gene ends were 9 bases for V and 4 bases for J; bases not matched to a gene: 2. The CDR3 reads CASRQGTEAFF. The CDR3 bases are TGTGCCAGTCGACAGGGCACTGAAGCTTTCTTT.

The chain carries TRBV28 and TRBJ1-2; 9 nucleotides align to TRBD1. From germline, CDR1 is MDHEN and CDR2 SYDVKM. J was trimmed by 3 bases and V by 6 bases; bases with no gene match: 8. The CDR3 loop spans 15 amino acids. The CDR3 sequence: CASRFTGGAHYGYTF. In DNA form, the CDR3 reads TGTGCCAGCAGATTTACAGGGGGCGCCCACTATGGCTACACCTTC.

This chain joins TRBV7-8 and TRBJ2-7; D is possibly TRBD2 (6 bases). The germline CDR1 and CDR2 sequences are SGHVS and FQNEAQ. The CDR3 totals 15 residues. Trimming cost V 5 bases and J 3 bases, with 17 bases left between them. Written as DNA, the CDR3 is TGTGCCAGCAGCACGGCAGGGACTGCGATCTACGAGCAGTACTTC. Its translation: CASSTAGTAIYEQYF. Full variable domain (rest looked up from reference TRBV7-8 and TRBJ2-7): GAGVSQSPRYKVAKRGQDVALRCDPISGHVSLFWYQQALGQGPEFLTYFQNEAQLDKSGLPSDRFFAERPEGSVSTLKIQRTQQEDSAVYLCASSTAGTAIYEQYFGPGTRLTVT.

The chain links TRBV14 to TRBJ1-4, with no clear D. CDR3 length equals 19 residues. Germline V gene lookup returns CDR1 SGHDN and CDR2 FVKESK. V was trimmed by 0 bases and J by 0 bases, leaving 17 bases between them. The CDR3: CASSQDPLRQDATNEKLFF. The CDR3 bases are TGTGCCAGCAGCCAAGATCCCCTACGTCAGGACGCAACTAATGAAAAACTGTTTTTT.

This rearrangement joins TRBV27 to TRBJ1-4, with D possibly TRBD1 on 6 matching bases. V gave up 6 bases and J gave up 7 bases, with 15 bases separating them. CDR3 length: 14 amino acids. Per the germline V gene, CDR1 is MNHEY and CDR2 is SMNVEV (reference sequence). CDR3 sequence reads: CASSGGWTGEKLFF. The CDR3 bases are TGTGCCAGCAGCGGGGGCTGGACGGGTGAAAAACTGTTTTTT. The full variable domain, in which reference TRBV27 and TRBJ1-4 provide the parts outside the CDR3, is EAQVTQNPRYLITVTGKKLTVTCSQNMNHEYMSWYRQDPGLGLRQIYYSMNVEVTDKGDVPEGYKVSRKEKRNFPLILESPSPNQTSLYFCASSGGWTGEKLFFGSGTQLSVL.

The chain has TRBV2 and TRBJ1-5; D remains unclear. V was trimmed by 4 bases and J by 4 bases, leaving 11 bases between them. Germline V gene lookup returns CDR1 SNHLY and CDR2 FYNNEI. The CDR3 extends over 14 amino acids. The CDR3 here is CASSANSANQPQHF. In nucleotides, the CDR3 is TGTGCCAGCAGTGCGAACAGCGCTAATCAGCCCCAGCATTTT.

In this sample, this clone turned up a few times. The chain has TRBV6-4 and TRBJ2-1; 13 nucleotides align to TRBD2. V lost 3 bases, J lost 5 bases, and 1 base stayed unmatched. This CDR3 spans 15 amino acids. Germline values: CDR1 MRHNA, CDR2 SNTAGT. CDR3: CASSEGTSGDNEQFF. The CDR3 DNA is TGTGCCAGCAGTGAGGGGACTAGCGGGGACAATGAGCAGTTCTTC.

The chain uses TRBV5-1 and TRBJ1-5, with 7 bases fitting TRBD1. The CDR3 is 15 amino acids. Trimming removed 0 bases from V and 5 bases from J; junction bases left unmatched: 5. Germline-derived CDR1 and CDR2 are SGHRS and YFSETQ. In DNA, the CDR3 is TGCGCCAGCAGCTTGGAGGTGGGGACAGATCAGCCCCAGCATTTT. Its protein is CASSLEVGTDQPQHF.

The chain uses TRBV27 and TRBJ2-7; TRBD2 aligns across 7 bases. With V trimmed by 1 base and J by 4 bases, 16 bases remained unmatched. Germline-derived CDR1 and CDR2 are MNHEY and SMNVEV (reference sequence). The CDR3 is 18 residues long. This CDR3 reads CASSLLGEAGIGLYEQYF. Here the CDR3 DNA reads TGTGCCAGCAGTTTATTGGGGGAAGCGGGGATCGGCCTATACGAGCAGTACTTC.

Sample share makes this clone medium-sized. This chain connects TRBV7-9 to TRBJ1-6, with D tentatively TRBD1 (6 bases). Trimming left V 3 bases short and J 6 bases short, with 18 bases between. The CDR3 has 17 residues. Germline lookup yields CDR1 SEHNR and CDR2 FQNEAQ (reference sequence). Written as DNA, the CDR3 is TGTGCCAGCAGCTTTGCGGCACAGGGCGGATTTAATTCACCCCTCCACTTT. It codes for CASSFAAQGGFNSPLHF.

In nucleotides, the CDR3 is TGTGCCAGCAGCCCGAATAGCAACACTGAAGCTTTCTTT. Translating it yields CASSPNSNTEAFF. The chain uses TRBV4-2 and TRBJ1-1; no clear D. The CDR3 spans 13 residues. Germline V gene sequence: CDR1 LGHNA, CDR2 YNFKEQ. V was trimmed by 4 bases and J by 2 bases, leaving 8 bases between them.

The rearrangement joins TRBV7-3 to TRBJ1-3, with D hard to call. Trimming removed 1 base at V and 4 bases at J, with 14 bases between. The CDR3 consists of 16 residues. Germline V gene lookup returns CDR1 SGHTA and CDR2 FQGTGA. The CDR3 DNA reads TGTGCCAGCAGCTTAAGCACCCCTTACACGGGAAACACCATATATTTT. It encodes CASSLSTPYTGNTIYF. Variable domain in full (rest from reference TRBV7-3 and TRBJ1-3): GAGVSQTPSNKVTEKGKYVELRCDPISGHTALYWYRQSLGQGPEFLIYFQGTGAADDSGLPNDRFFAVRPEGSVSTLKIQRTERGDSAVYLCASSLSTPYTGNTIYFGEGSWLTVV.

This clone was counted once. This chain uses TRBV19 with TRBJ2-1; D might be TRBD1 (5 bases). Germline V gene lookup returns CDR1 LNHDA and CDR2 SQIVND (reference sequence). The CDR3 covers 14 residues. Trimming cost V 3 bases and J 3 bases, with 9 bases left between them. This CDR3 is CASSMGRIYNEQFF. Written as DNA, the CDR3 is TGTGCCAGTAGTATGGGGCGCATCTACAATGAGCAGTTCTTC.

The V gene is TRBV7-9, the J gene TRBJ1-6; D ambiguous. V was clipped by 1 base and J by 7 bases, with 8 bases between them. The CDR3 consists of 14 residues. Germline CDR1 and CDR2: SEHNR and FQNEAQ (reference sequence). The CDR3 DNA sequence: TGTGCCAGCAGCTTAGAGGGATGGAATTCACCCCTCCACTTT. It encodes CASSLEGWNSPLHF.

J is TRBJ2-7 and V is TRBV4-1; the match to TRBD2 covers 7 bases. After removal of 2 bases from V and 3 bases from J, the junction contained 1 base not matched to a gene. CDR1 and CDR2 (germline): MGHRA, YSYEKL. The CDR3 consists of 13 residues. CDR3 sequence: CASSQREGYEQYF. Written as DNA, the CDR3 is TGCGCCAGCAGCCAAAGGGAGGGCTACGAGCAGTACTTC.

This chain joins TRBV28 and TRBJ1-2; tentative D call: TRBD1 (5 bases). Looked up from germline, CDR1 is MDHEN and CDR2 is SYDVKM. The CDR3 has 14 amino acids. Trimming removed 3 bases at V and 7 bases at J, with 15 bases between. CDR3 coding DNA: TGTGCCAGCAGTTTGAAGGGGCCCCGAGGTGGCTACACCTTC. Amino acid sequence: CASSLKGPRGGYTF.

The rearrangement uses TRBV23-1 and TRBJ2-3; 12 bases line up with TRBD2. TRBV23-1 is filed as an ORF, its function uncertain. The junction had 11 bases not matched to a gene; V was cut back by 4 bases and J by 0 bases. This CDR3 comprises 19 residues. The CDR3 region is CASSPGLAGRDDSTDTQYF. CDR3 nucleotide sequence: TGCGCCAGCAGTCCTGGACTAGCGGGACGTGACGATAGCACAGATACGCAGTATTTT.

The chain uses TRBV7-9 and TRBJ1-5, with D perhaps matching TRBD1 (5 bases). The CDR3 runs to 13 residues. Trimming pared 7 bases from V and 7 bases from J, leaving 14 bases between. Germline-derived CDR1 and CDR2 are SEHNR and FQNEAQ (reference sequence). The CDR3 spells CASTTWGLQPQHF. The CDR3 DNA reads as TGTGCCAGCACCACATGGGGCCTCCAGCCCCAGCATTTT.

The chain has TRBV15 and TRBJ2-1, with unresolved D. V lost 0 bases to trimming and J lost 2 bases, with 11 bases between them. The V gene's germline CDR1 is LNHNV and CDR2 YYDKDF (reference sequence). This CDR3 has 16 residues. CDR3 amino acids: CATSRDLARAYNEQFF. The CDR3 coding sequence is TGTGCCACCAGCAGAGATTTGGCTAGAGCCTACAATGAGCAGTTCTTC.

This clone showed up just once. This CDR3 reads CASSPGTSGSNEQFF. DNA of the CDR3: TGCGCCAGCAGCCCCGGGACTAGCGGGAGCAATGAGCAGTTCTTC. The V and J genes are TRBV5-1 and TRBJ2-1; 14 nucleotides match TRBD2. V shed 4 bases and J 6 bases; nucleotides not matched to a gene: 3. This CDR3 is 15 amino acids long. Germline loops: CDR1 SGHRS, CDR2 YFSETQ.

The chain combines TRBV15 with TRBJ2-3; tentatively, D is TRBD2 (7 bases). The V end lost 1 base, the J end lost 1 base, and 15 bases lay between the germline ends. Looked up from germline, CDR1 is LNHNV and CDR2 is YYDKDF (reference sequence). This CDR3 is 17 amino acids long. The CDR3 region has the DNA TGTGCCACCAGCAGAGCAGGCGGAGGGGGGGGCACAGATACGCAGTATTTT. As protein: CATSRAGGGGGTDTQYF.

The V and J genes are TRBV4-2 and TRBJ2-7; TRBD2 is a possible D gene (5 bases). Trimming took off 1 base at V and 2 bases at J, with 9 bases between the two ends. The CDR3 has 14 residues. CDR1 is LGHNA and CDR2 is YNFKEQ in the germline V gene. CDR3 amino acids: CASSQGLATYEQYF. DNA of the CDR3: TGTGCCAGCAGCCAAGGTCTAGCAACCTACGAGCAGTACTTC.